Below, 25 T cell receptor beta chains from the same sample are listed, as sequenced in a study of blood T cells in healthy people across ages. For the second PCR, which ran for roughly 6 to 11 cycles, a sample-barcoded 5' primer and a J-beta primer mix were used. TCRdb reprocessed the 5' RACE reads with MiXCR, giving one entry per CDR3 protein. This sample has around 1,500,000 distinct CDR3 sequences, with roughly 30% found just once. Material for sequencing was blood. All receptors come from a woman aged 25 to 39 in good health.

This clonotype was seen more than once but under ten times. V is TRBV10-3 and J is TRBJ2-7; D is ambiguous. Trimming took 4 bases from V and 3 from J, leaving 10 bases between them. The V gene's germline CDR1 is ENHRY and CDR2 SYGVKD. CDR3 size: 13 residues. The CDR3 region has the DNA TGTGCCATCAGTGTGGAGATGGGCTACGAGCAGTACTTC. Protein product: CAISVEMGYEQYF.

As concerns this clonotype: A read error is possible here, since a much larger clone lies one base away. The CDR3 here is CASGGLSYKDEQFF. The CDR3 DNA is TGTGCCAGCGGAGGCTTATCCTACAAGGATGAGCAGTTCTTC. The chain recombines TRBV12-3 or TRBV12-4 with TRBJ2-1, with a possible D match to TRBD2 (5 bases). This CDR3 is 14 amino acids long. V dropped 8 bases and J dropped 8 bases, with 19 bases sitting between them.

This clonotype was picked up a small number of times. This chain connects TRBV6-5 to TRBJ2-1, with 9 bases that match TRBD1. This CDR3 spans 14 amino acids. The V gene's germline CDR1 is MNHEY and CDR2 SVGAGI. The V and J ends lost 2 bases and 9 bases, in that order; junction bases with no gene match: 5. In DNA form, the CDR3 reads TGTGCCAGCAGTTACACGACAGGGGGGGTTGAGCAGTTCTTC. It codes for CASSYTTGGVEQFF.

This clonotype has more than one count but fewer than ten. This chain joins TRBV5-5 and TRBJ2-2; 8 bases align to TRBD2. CDR3 length equals 16 residues. CDR1 is SGHKS, CDR2 YYEKEE, per germline (reference sequence). The junction had 9 bases not matched to a gene; V was cut back by 6 bases and J by 2 bases. The CDR3 DNA sequence: TGTGCCAGCACCGCGGGCGGACTAGCTAACACCGGGGAGCTGTTTTTT. Encoded protein: CASTAGGLANTGELFF.

A remark on this clonotype: A much more abundant neighbour one base away suggests this may be a read error. The CDR3 DNA reads as TGTGCCAGCAGCTCAACAGGGAAGCGCTATGGCTACACCTTC. Translated, it gives CASSSTGKRYGYTF. The chain has TRBV5-4 and TRBJ1-2, with D possibly being TRBD1 (6 bases). Germline-derived CDR1 and CDR2 are SGHNT and YYREEE (reference sequence). The CDR3 totals 14 residues. The V end lost 3 bases, the J end lost 4 bases, and 13 bases lay between the germline ends.

This clonotype was counted many times. CDR3 in amino acids: CASSYAGAATDTQYF. CDR3 DNA sequence: TGTGCCAGCAGTTACGCGGGAGCGGCCACAGATACGCAGTATTTT. The gene calls are TRBV6-5 and TRBJ2-3; 7 nucleotides agree with TRBD2. In germline, CDR1 is MNHEY, CDR2 SVGAGI. The CDR3 is made up of 15 amino acids. The ends lost 2 bases at V and 2 bases at J; junction bases unmatched: 4.

This clonotype was seen a handful of times. The J gene is TRBJ1-5, the V gene TRBV20-1; weak D call: TRBD1 (5 bases). The CDR3 runs 15 residues. Trimming cost V 3 bases and J 1 base, with 13 bases left between them. The germline V gene encodes CDR1 DFQATT and CDR2 SNEGSKA (reference sequence). The CDR3 nucleotides are TGCAGTGCTAGTTCCGGGACTTCGAGCAATCAGCCCCAGCATTTT. As protein: CSASSGTSSNQPQHF.

V usage is TRBV29-1 and J usage is TRBJ1-3; D is ambiguous. Germline V gives CDR1 SQVTM, CDR2 ANQGSEA. Deletions cut 0 bases from V and 0 bases from J, with 6 bases between. This CDR3 contains 14 residues. The CDR3 is CSVEDDNSGNTIYF. Here the CDR3 DNA reads TGCAGCGTTGAAGATGACAACTCTGGAAACACCATATATTTT.

This clonotype has ten or more counts. The chain carries TRBV20-1 and TRBJ1-2; maybe TRBD1 (5 bases). The length of the CDR3 is 14 residues. Germline loops: CDR1 DFQATT, CDR2 SNEGSKA (reference sequence). V lost 5 bases and J 1 base, leaving 14 bases between the germline ends. The DNA for the CDR3 is TGCAGTGCTCAGGGAGGAGGGGATAACTATGGCTACACCTTC. Residues: CSAQGGGDNYGYTF.

This clonotype was observed a few times. The chain combines TRBV7-9 with TRBJ2-6; D remains ambiguous. Germline V lookup: CDR1 SEHNR, CDR2 FQNEAQ (reference sequence). V lost 6 bases, J lost 0 bases, and 24 bases lay in between. The CDR3 has 20 residues. The CDR3 nucleotides are TGTGCCAGCAGGCTTACTCGACGGGCGAAAGCCAGCTCTGGGGCCAACGTCCTGACTTTC. Amino acid sequence: CASRLTRRAKASSGANVLTF.

This clonotype has at least ten counts. The rearrangement links TRBV11-2 to TRBJ2-7, with D hard to call. CDR3 length: 15 residues. V was clipped by 1 base and J by 0 bases, with 10 bases between them. The germline V gene encodes CDR1 SGHAT and CDR2 FQNNGV. The CDR3 DNA follows: TGTGCCAGCAGCTTAGGATCACTTTCCTCCTACGAGCAGTACTTC. Translated: CASSLGSLSSYEQYF.

This clonotype was observed a few times. V gene TRBV27 combines with J gene TRBJ2-2; weak D call: TRBD1 (5 bases). The CDR3 runs 14 residues. Germline CDR1 is MNHEY and CDR2 is SMNVEV (reference sequence). The germline V and J ends were trimmed by 2 bases and 7 bases, with 11 bases remaining between them. The CDR3 reads CASSLRQGDGELFF. CDR3 in DNA: TGTGCCAGCAGTTTAAGGCAGGGTGACGGGGAGCTGTTTTTT.

V is TRBV4-3 and J is TRBJ1-6, with TRBD1 matching 8 bases. Looked up from germline, CDR1 is LGHNA and CDR2 is YSLEER. CDR3 length: 16 residues. The J segment lost 7 bases and the V segment lost 0 bases, leaving 5 bases of the junction unmatched. CDR3 bases: TGCGCCAGCAGCCAAGATCAGGGGGCCGGCAATTCACCCCTCCACTTT. Its protein product is CASSQDQGAGNSPLHF.

The J gene is TRBJ1-2, the V gene TRBV20-1, with a weak D call TRBD1 (5 bases). Trimming pared 5 bases from V and 4 bases from J, leaving 14 bases between. Looked up from germline, CDR1 is DFQATT and CDR2 is SNEGSKA (reference sequence). CDR3 size: 13 residues. CDR3 region: CSAPGEVGYGYTF. The CDR3 nucleotides read TGCAGTGCTCCGGGGGAGGTGGGCTATGGCTACACCTTC.

This clonotype has more than one count but fewer than ten. The genes are TRBV10-2 and TRBJ1-5; no clear D gene. Per germline, CDR1 WSHSY and CDR2 SAAADI. The CDR3 consists of 14 residues. V was shortened by 3 bases and J by 5 bases, with 11 bases between the two germline ends. In DNA, the CDR3 is TGCGCCAGCAGTGATAATGGCCGGGATCAGCCCCAGCATTTT. Its translation: CASSDNGRDQPQHF.

This clonotype occurred a few times. The chain uses TRBV28 and TRBJ1-2; D is uncertain. CDR1 and CDR2 from the germline V gene are MDHEN and SYDVKM. The CDR3 runs 14 residues. Trimming cost V 4 bases and J 8 bases, with 17 bases left between them. The CDR3 bases are TGTGCCAGCAGTTCCCGGCGGCAGGTTGGGGGCTACACCTTC. This codes for CASSSRRQVGGYTF.

This clonotype has only a few counts. This chain uses TRBV12-3 or TRBV12-4 with TRBJ1-1, with 8 bases that match TRBD1. This CDR3 is 15 amino acids long. After removal of 5 bases from V and 3 bases from J, the junction contained 8 bases not matched to a gene. The CDR3 spells CASSPRTGWDTEAFF. DNA for the CDR3: TGTGCCAGCAGTCCCCGGACAGGGTGGGACACTGAAGCTTTCTTT.

Points on this clonotype: This sequence may be a read error, since a much larger clone differs from it by one base. CDR3 amino acids: CASSLSASSVATHRNEQYF. As DNA, the CDR3 is TGTGCCAGCAGCTTATCCGCCTCCTCTGTAGCGACCCATCGCAATGAGCAGTACTTC. This chain links TRBV11-1 with TRBJ2-4, with a possible D match to TRBD2 (5 bases). CDR1 and CDR2 (germline): SGHAT, FQDESV (reference sequence). There are 19 residues in the CDR3. V was clipped by 2 bases and J by 13 bases, with 33 bases between them.

The rearrangement links TRBV4-1 to TRBJ2-3, with TRBD1 matching over 7 bases. CDR3 length: 18 amino acids. Germline loops: CDR1 MGHRA, CDR2 YSYEKL. V shed 4 bases and J 0 bases; nucleotides not matched to a gene: 13. The CDR3 loop is CASSLLPTGPPSTDTQYF. DNA of the CDR3: TGCGCCAGCAGCCTGCTTCCGACAGGGCCTCCTAGCACAGATACGCAGTATTTT.

Only a few counts were recorded for this clonotype. The CDR3 is CASSLGSGPEQYF. The CDR3 bases are TGCGCCAGCAGCTTGGGGTCGGGGCCCGAGCAGTACTTC. This chain joins TRBV5-1 and TRBJ2-7; tentatively, D is TRBD1 or TRBD2 (5 bases each). Trimming took 0 bases from V and 6 from J, leaving 10 bases between them. The CDR3 spans 13 residues. Germline-derived CDR1 and CDR2 are SGHRS and YFSETQ.

This clonotype was observed a few times. The rearrangement uses TRBV12-3 or TRBV12-4 and TRBJ2-3; D gene uncertain. The CDR3 has 17 residues. V dropped 7 bases and J dropped 0 bases, with 20 bases sitting between them. CDR3 DNA sequence: TGTGCCAGCAATTCCATGGTTGGATCACTTAGCACAGATACGCAGTATTTT. Translating gives CASNSMVGSLSTDTQYF.

To note about this clonotype: One base away lies a much larger clone, so this may be a sequencing read error. This chain connects TRBV29-1 to TRBJ2-7; D is undetermined. CDR1 and CDR2 from the germline V gene are SQVTM and ANQGSEA. This CDR3 has 14 amino acids. CDR3 DNA sequence: TGCAGCGTTGAAAAAGCCTCCTCAGGCTACGAGCACTACTTC. It specifies CSVEKASSGYEHYF.

The V and J genes are TRBV5-6 and TRBJ2-7, with a possible D match to TRBD1 (5 bases). This CDR3 has 15 amino acids. From germline, CDR1 is SGHDT and CDR2 YYEEEE. Trimming shortened V by 5 bases and J by 7 bases, and 22 bases separated the two germline ends. The CDR3 bases are TGTGCCAGCAGTCATCAGGGCTCCCCCTACAATGAGCAGTACTTC. Its translation is CASSHQGSPYNEQYF.

In its sample, this clonotype was seen a few times. The V gene is TRBV12-3 or TRBV12-4, the J gene TRBJ2-6; possible D gene TRBD1, 5 bases. V was cut by 7 bases and J by 0 bases, with 22 bases left in between. This CDR3 region has 19 residues. For the CDR3, the DNA is TGTGCCAGCAATATCCTTGGGGCAGCCCCGGGCTCTGGGGCCAACGTCCTGACTTTC. Residues: CASNILGAAPGSGANVLTF.

This chain uses TRBV12-3 or TRBV12-4 with TRBJ1-2; no firm D call. V shed 6 bases and J shed 1 base, with 15 bases lying between them. The CDR3 is 15 amino acids. The CDR3 reads CASSPGRRINYGYTF. The CDR3 nucleotides are TGTGCCAGCAGCCCCGGACGGAGGATTAACTATGGCTACACCTTC.